These 27 T cell receptor beta chains came from one sample sequenced in a study of shared clonotypes between healthy human individuals. Generated by immunoSEQ multiplex PCR, the TCRdb table keeps only in-frame clones and is missing some. This sample has a few million clones; more than 80% occur once, and the top ten carry roughly 0.13%. Sequencing was done on a sample of naive CD4+ T cells sorted from blood. Subset here: CD45RA+ positively selected. The receptors come from a man aged 18 to 29 in good health.

V and J are TRBV27 and TRBJ2-7; TRBD2 might be the D (6 bases). The CDR3 sequence is 15 residues long. Trimming took 2 bases from V and 1 from J, leaving 12 bases between them. Germline V gene sequence: CDR1 MNHEY, CDR2 SMNVEV (reference sequence). The CDR3 coding sequence is TGTGCCAGCAGTTTACGAACTAGCAAATCCTACGAGCAGTACTTC. It specifies CASSLRTSKSYEQYF.

This CDR3 reads CASRRTSGGAKNYEQYF. DNA of the CDR3: TGTGCCAGCAGACGAACTAGCGGGGGGGCCAAGAACTACGAGCAGTACTTC. This sequence joins TRBV27 and TRBJ2-7, with TRBD2 matching 13 bases. With V trimmed by 6 bases and J by 3 bases, 11 bases remained unmatched. The CDR3 sequence is 17 residues long. CDR1 and CDR2 (germline): MNHEY, SMNVEV (reference sequence).

The chain links TRBV12-2 to TRBJ2-1; the table's D call, TRBD2, was not checked against the DNA. TRBV12-2 is flagged as a pseudogene. The CDR3 covers 15 residues. The CDR3 bases are TGTGCAAGTCGCTTAGCGCTAGCGGGGGTCAATGAGCAGTTCTTC. Translating gives CASRLALAGVNEQFF.

In its sample, this clone was seen once. This sample includes further DNA sequences coding for the same CDR3. V is TRBV14 and J is TRBJ1-6; a possible D gene is TRBD1 (5 bases). Looked up from germline, CDR1 is SGHDN and CDR2 is FVKESK. V lost 4 bases to trimming and J lost 3 bases, with 7 bases between them. CDR3 length: 14 amino acids. The CDR3 DNA is TGTGCCAGCAGCCTGAGGGGCTATAATTCACCCCTCCACTTT. As protein: CASSLRGYNSPLHF. Using reference TRBV14 and TRBJ1-6 for the parts outside the CDR3, the full variable domain is EAGVTQFPSHSVIEKGQTVTLRCDPISGHDNLYWYRRVMGKEIKFLLHFVKESKQDESGMPNNRFLAERTGGTYSTLKVQPAELEDSGVYFCASSLRGYNSPLHFGNGTRLTVT.

The chain uses TRBV10-3 and TRBJ1-1; D ambiguous. This CDR3 spans 14 amino acids. Per the germline V gene, CDR1 is ENHRY and CDR2 is SYGVKD. With 9 bases removed from V and 7 bases from J, the gap between germline ends came to 21 bases. The CDR3 sequence is CAISPINTEFEAFF. DNA for the CDR3: TGTGCCATATCTCCCATTAACACGGAATTTGAAGCTTTCTTT.

The rearrangement links TRBV4-3 to TRBJ2-3; 12 bases agree with TRBD2. The trim removed 1 base at V and 6 bases at J, leaving 5 bases unmatched. This CDR3 is built from 16 residues. Germline CDR1 and CDR2: LGHNA and YSLEER. The DNA for the CDR3 is TGCGCCAGCAGCCAAGGGCTAGCGGGAGGGTCGGATACGCAGTATTTT. It translates to CASSQGLAGGSDTQYF.

The chain joins TRBV28 to TRBJ2-7; the match to TRBD1 covers 10 bases. The CDR3 contains 15 residues. CDR1 and CDR2 from the germline V gene are MDHEN and SYDVKM. The J segment lost 3 bases and the V segment lost 7 bases, leaving 9 bases of the junction unmatched. DNA for the CDR3: TGTGCCAGCAAAACCCCGGGACAGGGGTTCTACGAGCAGTACTTC. It codes for CASKTPGQGFYEQYF.

The chain combines TRBV2 with TRBJ1-3; no reliable D call. The CDR3 covers 12 residues. CDR1 is SNHLY and CDR2 is FYNNEI in the germline V gene. Trimming stripped 6 bases from V and 2 bases from J, with 5 bases between. The CDR3 DNA reads as TGTGCCAGCAGGGGGACTGGAAACACCATATATTTT. This gives the protein CASRGTGNTIYF. Based on the CDR3 plus reference TRBV2 and TRBJ1-3, the full variable domain is EPEVTQTPSHQVTQMGQEVILRCVPISNHLYFYWYRQILGQKVEFLVSFYNNEISEKSEIFDDQFSVERPDGSNFTLKIRSTKLEDSAMYFCASRGTGNTIYFGEGSWLTVV.

This chain links TRBV4-1 with TRBJ1-5, with D perhaps matching TRBD1 (6 bases). CDR1 is MGHRA and CDR2 is YSYEKL in the germline V gene. This CDR3 has 14 amino acids. V lost 2 bases and J lost 3, with 8 bases in between. CDR3 loop: CASSQNRANQPQHF. CDR3 nucleotide sequence: TGCGCCAGCAGCCAAAACAGGGCCAATCAGCCCCAGCATTTT.

The chain recombines TRBV19 with TRBJ1-5; D remains ambiguous. Germline CDR1 LNHDA, CDR2 SQIVND (reference sequence). The CDR3 runs to 16 residues. V lost 4 bases and J 3 bases, leaving 16 bases between the germline ends. In DNA form, the CDR3 reads TGTGCCAGTAGTACCACGGCAGGTCCGAACAATCAGCCCCAGCATTTT. Encoded protein: CASSTTAGPNNQPQHF.

This chain links TRBV30 with TRBJ2-2, with D unclear. Germline-derived CDR1 and CDR2 are GTSNPN and SVGIG (reference sequence). The CDR3 is 13 residues long. The germline V and J ends were trimmed by 3 bases and 6 bases, with 11 bases remaining between them. CDR3 sequence: CAWSAIYAGELFF. The CDR3 DNA is TGTGCCTGGAGCGCTATATACGCCGGGGAGCTGTTTTTT.

The chain carries TRBV25-1 and TRBJ1-1, with 8 bases aligning to TRBD1. The CDR3 contains 15 residues. After removal of 3 bases from V and 3 bases from J, the junction contained 6 bases not matched to a gene. Germline-derived CDR1 and CDR2 are MGHDK and SYGVNS. The CDR3 protein is CASSDLQGGDTEAFF. In nucleotides, the CDR3 is TGTGCCAGCAGTGACCTACAGGGGGGGGACACTGAAGCTTTCTTT. The entire variable domain, with the rest obtained from reference TRBV25-1 and TRBJ1-1, is as follows: EADIYQTPRYLVIGTGKKITLECSQTMGHDKMYWYQQDPGMELHLIHYSYGVNSTEKGDLSSESTVSRIRTEHFPLTLESARPSHTSQYLCASSDLQGGDTEAFFGQGTRLTVV.

The genes are TRBV13 and TRBJ1-1; TRBD1 aligns across 7 bases. Unmatched junction bases numbered 2, after V lost 4 bases and J lost 0 bases. The germline gives CDR1 PRHDT, CDR2 FYEKMQ (reference sequence). CDR3 length equals 14 residues. CDR3: CASSSDRVNTEAFF. CDR3 nucleotide sequence: TGTGCCAGCAGCTCCGACAGGGTGAACACTGAAGCTTTCTTT. Combining the CDR3 with reference TRBV13 and TRBJ1-1 gives the whole variable domain AAGVIQSPRHLIKEKRETATLKCYPIPRHDTVYWYQQGPGQDPQFLISFYEKMQSDKGSIPDRFSAQQFSDYHSELNMSSLELGDSALYFCASSSDRVNTEAFFGQGTRLTVV.

V usage is TRBV10-3 and J usage is TRBJ1-1; perhaps TRBD1 as D (6 bases). Per germline, CDR1 ENHRY and CDR2 SYGVKD. The CDR3 is 13 amino acids. The V end was cut by 0 bases, the J end by 6 bases, with 8 bases between. The CDR3 is CAISESGQPEAFF. DNA of the CDR3: TGTGCCATCAGTGAGTCTGGACAGCCTGAAGCTTTCTTT.

The chain links TRBV4-3 to TRBJ2-1, with a tentative D call TRBD2 (6 bases). CDR1 and CDR2 from the germline V gene are LGHNA and YSLEER. CDR3 size: 15 residues. The V end lost 1 base, the J end lost 7 bases, and 14 bases lay between the germline ends. This CDR3 reads CASSQGLALGNEQFF. The CDR3 DNA reads TGCGCCAGCAGCCAAGGTCTAGCGCTGGGTAATGAGCAGTTCTTC.

V is TRBV25-1 and J is TRBJ2-7, with 8 bases matching TRBD2. Per the germline V gene, CDR1 is MGHDK and CDR2 is SYGVNS. This CDR3 has 16 residues. V trimming: 2 bases; J trimming: 0 bases; junction bases outside the gene matches: 6. The CDR3, as DNA: TGTGCCAGCAGTGAAAGCGGAGCGGGGGCCTCCTACGAGCAGTACTTC. Protein: CASSESGAGASYEQYF.

J is TRBJ1-4 and V is TRBV19; tentatively, D is TRBD1 (5 bases). The CDR3 spans 18 residues. Trimming stripped 5 bases from V and 0 bases from J, with 19 bases between. Germline V lookup: CDR1 LNHDA, CDR2 SQIVND (reference sequence). The CDR3 loop reads CASSLPEGPLATNEKLFF. The CDR3 region has the DNA TGTGCCAGTAGTCTCCCCGAGGGACCCCTTGCAACTAATGAAAAACTGTTTTTT.

V usage is TRBV6-5 and J usage is TRBJ1-5; no definite D call. The CDR3 contains 12 residues. Trimming pared 4 bases from V and 6 bases from J, leaving 7 bases between. CDR1 and CDR2 (germline): MNHEY, SVGAGI. CDR3 residues: CASSSDGQPQHF. CDR3 DNA sequence: TGTGCCAGCAGTTCGGACGGTCAGCCCCAGCATTTT.

This sequence joins TRBV19 and TRBJ1-2, with D perhaps TRBD1 (5 bases). This CDR3 is 16 amino acids long. The germline CDR1 and CDR2 sequences are LNHDA and SQIVND (reference sequence). Trimming cost V 5 bases and J 5 bases, with 21 bases left between them. The CDR3: CASSANAGTGLYGYTF. For the CDR3, the DNA is TGTGCCAGTAGTGCCAATGCGGGTACAGGACTTTATGGCTACACCTTC.

CDR3 sequence reads: CASSLARGSSYEQYF. In nucleotides, the CDR3 is TGTGCCAGCAGCTTAGCGCGCGGGAGTTCCTACGAGCAGTACTTC. The chain links TRBV7-2 to TRBJ2-7, with 7 positions matching TRBD2. Germline CDR1 reads SGHTA; CDR2 reads FQGNSA. V gave up 0 bases and J gave up 1 base; unmatched junction bases: 3. CDR3 size: 15 residues.

This chain connects TRBV2 to TRBJ2-3; 7 bases line up with TRBD1. Looked up from germline, CDR1 is SNHLY and CDR2 is FYNNEI. There are 15 residues in the CDR3. Losses at the gene ends were 6 bases for V and 4 bases for J; bases not matched to a gene: 10. The DNA for the CDR3 is TGTGCCAGCAGCGTAGACAGGGTAGGATCAGATACGCAGTATTTT. Encoded protein: CASSVDRVGSDTQYF.

Regarding this clone: The identical CDR3 is also encoded by other nucleotide sequences in the sample. The chain recombines TRBV5-4 with TRBJ1-4; 10 positions match TRBD1. The CDR3 sequence is 14 residues long. The germline gives CDR1 SGHNT, CDR2 YYREEE (reference sequence). V lost 3 bases and J lost 7; bases outside the gene matches: 3. CDR3 in amino acids: CASSSTGGGEKLFF. DNA of the CDR3: TGTGCCAGCAGCTCGACAGGGGGCGGTGAAAAACTGTTTTTT.

CDR3: CASSILPKLAGGPYEQYF. Here the CDR3 DNA reads TGTGCCAGTAGTATACTTCCCAAACTAGCGGGAGGACCCTACGAGCAGTACTTC. The gene calls are TRBV19 and TRBJ2-7; 12 bases line up with TRBD2. The CDR3 extends over 18 amino acids. V trimming: 2 bases; J trimming: 2 bases; junction bases outside the gene matches: 10. Looked up from germline, CDR1 is LNHDA and CDR2 is SQIVND (reference sequence).

The genes are TRBV30 and TRBJ2-7, with D possibly being TRBD1 or TRBD2 (6 bases each). The V gene lost 3 bases and the J gene lost 1 base, with 16 bases spanning the gap. The CDR3 totals 15 residues. CDR1 GTSNPN and CDR2 SVGIG come from the germline V gene (reference sequence). CDR3 coding DNA: TGTGCCTGGAGAGGCGGGACATCGGGGTCCTACGAGCAGTACTTC. It is translated as CAWRGGTSGSYEQYF.

The chain employs TRBV18 and TRBJ1-1, with unresolved D. CDR1 and CDR2 (germline): KGHSH, LQKENI. Trimming left V 4 bases short and J 8 bases short, with 11 bases between. CDR3 size: 12 residues. As DNA, the CDR3 is TGTGCCAGCTCACTTGCGGCCGGGGAAGCTTTCTTT. Its translation: CASSLAAGEAFF.

CDR3 protein: CASSKGLAGARAYNEQFF. The DNA for the CDR3 is TGTGCCAGCAGCAAGGGACTAGCGGGAGCCCGGGCTTACAATGAGCAGTTCTTC. This chain links TRBV7-9 with TRBJ2-1, with TRBD2 identical over 14 bases. Germline V gives CDR1 SEHNR, CDR2 FQNEAQ (reference sequence). The CDR3 runs to 18 residues. V gave up 5 bases and J gave up 4 bases; unmatched junction bases: 10.

V gene TRBV27 combines with J gene TRBJ1-6; maybe TRBD1 (5 bases). The V gene's germline CDR1 is MNHEY and CDR2 SMNVEV (reference sequence). The CDR3 consists of 13 residues. With 8 bases removed from V and 2 bases from J, the gap between germline ends came to 7 bases. Here the CDR3 reads CASADTYNSPLHF. For the CDR3, the DNA is TGTGCCAGCGCGGACACCTATAATTCACCCCTCCACTTT.